These 30 T cell receptor beta chains share one sample of origin, sequenced in a study of human T cells and chemical hapten exposure. TCRdb fed the RACE reads into MiXCR, producing one record per CDR3 protein. The sample shows about 45,000 distinct CDR3 sequences, 3.7% of them seen only once. Time point given: healthy volunteer bleed at 6 weeks. The template was total RNA from unfractionated whole blood. Sequencing input: whole blood. These receptors were taken from a human donor in good health. Some clones in this sample may be carry-over from other donors' samples.

This clonotype has ten or more counts. This sequence joins TRBV19 and TRBJ2-7; possibly TRBD2 for D (6 bases). Germline CDR1 is LNHDA and CDR2 is SQIVND (reference sequence). Trimming removed 5 bases at V and 7 bases at J, with 15 bases between. This CDR3 has 13 amino acids. The CDR3 sequence: CASSGGPAREQYF. In DNA, the CDR3 is TGTGCCAGTAGTGGAGGGCCGGCAAGGGAGCAGTACTTC.

This clonotype was counted ten times or more. The chain recombines TRBV20-1 with TRBJ1-6, with a possible D match to TRBD1 (6 bases). Per the germline V gene, CDR1 is DFQATT and CDR2 is SNEGSKA (reference sequence). Trimming took off 1 base at V and 2 bases at J, with 9 bases between the two ends. The CDR3 extends over 15 amino acids. Written as DNA, the CDR3 is TGCAGTGCTAGAGGACGGACAGCCTATAATTCACCCCTCCACTTT. Encoded protein: CSARGRTAYNSPLHF.

This clonotype has at least ten counts. The chain recombines TRBV6-1 with TRBJ2-3, with 16 bases fitting TRBD2. The germline V gene has CDR1 MNHNS and CDR2 SASEGT. The CDR3 runs to 18 residues. Trimming removed 6 bases from V and 5 bases from J; junction bases left unmatched: 11. CDR3 in amino acids: CASRAGTSGRGRRDTQYF. The CDR3 DNA reads TGTGCCAGCAGAGCCGGGACTAGCGGGAGGGGGAGGAGAGATACGCAGTATTTT.

This clonotype was recorded many times. This chain joins TRBV10-2 and TRBJ1-6, with a possible D match to TRBD1 (5 bases). The CDR3 extends over 17 amino acids. Trimming left V 7 bases short and J 5 bases short, with 21 bases between. CDR1 is WSHSY, CDR2 SAAADI, per germline. CDR3 sequence: CASNNLLGVENNSPLHF. The CDR3 nucleotides are TGCGCCAGCAACAACCTTTTAGGGGTGGAAAATAATTCACCCCTCCACTTT.

This clonotype came up many times. The rearrangement joins TRBV7-9 to TRBJ2-1; possible D gene TRBD1, 6 bases. The germline V gene has CDR1 SEHNR and CDR2 FQNEAQ (reference sequence). The V end was cut by 5 bases, the J end by 10 bases, with 12 bases between. The CDR3 runs to 12 residues. The CDR3 DNA reads TGTGCCAGCAGCATTGTTGGGACAGAGCAGTTCTTC. Translated, it gives CASSIVGTEQFF.

This clonotype was observed a few times. This rearrangement joins TRBV28 to TRBJ2-3; no reliable D call. V lost 2 bases and J lost 4, with 19 bases in between. Germline CDR1 MDHEN, CDR2 SYDVKM. CDR3 length: 17 residues. The CDR3 region has the DNA TGTGCCAGCAGTTTAGAACGGATTAAGGGCGGCGCAGATACGCAGTATTTT. Translated, it gives CASSLERIKGGADTQYF.

The sample holds many counts of this clonotype. The chain joins TRBV29-1 to TRBJ1-1; 7 bases map to TRBD1. The J segment lost 5 bases and the V segment lost 4 bases, leaving 1 base of the junction unmatched. The CDR3 totals 11 residues. Looked up from germline, CDR1 is SQVTM and CDR2 is ANQGSEA. The chain's CDR3 is CSVGQGTEAFF. The CDR3 DNA follows: TGCAGCGTTGGACAGGGAACTGAAGCTTTCTTT.

A word on this clonotype: A much larger clone lies one base from this, so it may be a read error. Here the CDR3 omits its conserved ending phenylalanine or tryptophan, so a read error is the likely source. V and J are TRBV7-2 and TRBJ2-3, with TRBD2 matching over 7 bases. The trim removed 5 bases at V and 2 bases at J, leaving 16 bases unmatched. The CDR3 is 18 amino acids. CDR1 SGHTA and CDR2 FQGNSA come from the germline V gene. CDR3 loop: CASSPPRWSGDSTDTQYL. CDR3 coding DNA: TGTGCCAGCAGCCCCCCCCGTTGGAGCGGGGACTCCACAGATACGCAGTATTTG.

The chain recombines TRBV29-1 with TRBJ1-2; 8 nucleotides agree with TRBD1. V lost 4 bases and J lost 3; bases outside the gene matches: 13. Germline values: CDR1 SQVTM, CDR2 ANQGSEA. The CDR3 extends over 16 amino acids. The CDR3 loop reads CSVGGRAGQGYYGYTF. CDR3 nucleotide sequence: TGCAGCGTTGGGGGAAGGGCTGGACAGGGCTACTATGGCTACACCTTC. The full variable domain, completed using reference TRBV29-1 and TRBJ1-2, is SAVISQKPSRDICQRGTSLTIQCQVDSQVTMMFWYRQQPGQSLTLIATANQGSEATYESGFVIDKFPISRPNLTFSTLTVSNMSPEDSSIYLCSVGGRAGQGYYGYTFGSGTRLTVV.

This clonotype was seen many times. V is TRBV5-1 and J is TRBJ2-7, with unresolved D. Germline V gene sequence: CDR1 SGHRS, CDR2 YFSETQ. The CDR3 is made up of 15 amino acids. Trimming removed 4 bases from V and 3 bases from J, with 17 bases in between. As DNA, the CDR3 is TGCGCCAGCAGCGAGGCCCTAGGCACGGGCTACGAGCAGTACTTC. Translation gives CASSEALGTGYEQYF.

The genes are TRBV7-9 and TRBJ2-7; 7 bases are shared with TRBD1. Germline CDR1 reads SEHNR; CDR2 reads FQNEAQ (reference sequence). This CDR3 comprises 13 residues. The J segment lost 6 bases and the V segment lost 5 bases, leaving 7 bases of the junction unmatched. The DNA for the CDR3 is TGTGCCAGCAGCAAGCGACAGGGTTTCGAGCAGTACTTC. Its translation: CASSKRQGFEQYF.

This clonotype was detected many times. The rearrangement joins TRBV28 to TRBJ2-2; 11 bases align to TRBD2. CDR1 is MDHEN, CDR2 SYDVKM, per germline. The CDR3 has 19 residues. V was pared by 6 bases and J by 5 bases, with 17 bases of the junction left unmatched. The DNA for the CDR3 is TGTGCCAGCAGAGACAGGTTGCTAGCGGGAGGTTCAGGGACCGGGGAGCTGTTTTTT. Translated: CASRDRLLAGGSGTGELFF.

Ten or more counts support this clonotype. The V call is TRBV29-1, the J call TRBJ2-7; 7 bases agree with TRBD1. V shed 7 bases and J 3 bases; nucleotides not matched to a gene: 6. This CDR3 comprises 12 residues. Germline loops: CDR1 SQVTM, CDR2 ANQGSEA. The CDR3 reads CSGRQGNYEQYF. The CDR3 bases are TGCAGCGGAAGACAGGGAAACTACGAGCAGTACTTC.

This clonotype was recorded at least ten times. The chain combines TRBV4-1 with TRBJ2-1; TRBD1 aligns across 7 bases. The V segment lost 0 bases and the J segment 7 bases; nucleotides outside the gene matches: 15. From germline, CDR1 is MGHRA and CDR2 YSYEKL. The CDR3 spans 18 residues. The CDR3 spells CASSQDEGYRGSWNEQFF. In DNA, the CDR3 is TGCGCCAGCAGCCAAGATGAAGGATACAGGGGCAGTTGGAATGAGCAGTTCTTC.

This clonotype has only a few counts. The chain employs TRBV9 and TRBJ1-4; 7 positions agree with TRBD1. The CDR3 loop spans 15 amino acids. The V gene's germline CDR1 is SGDLS and CDR2 YYNGEE. Trimming removed 4 bases from V and 5 bases from J; junction bases left unmatched: 8. The CDR3 loop is CASSPWDSTNEKLFF. CDR3 in DNA: TGTGCCAGCAGCCCCTGGGACAGTACCAATGAAAAACTGTTTTTT.

This chain joins TRBV28 and TRBJ2-3, with D possibly TRBD1 on 5 matching bases. The CDR3 contains 19 residues. Germline V gives CDR1 MDHEN, CDR2 SYDVKM. Trimming removed 3 bases at V and 0 bases at J, with 22 bases between. CDR3 loop: CASSLAHPTDAQSTDTQYF. CDR3 coding DNA: TGTGCCAGCAGTTTGGCCCACCCGACAGACGCTCAGAGCACAGATACGCAGTATTTT.

This clonotype was detected many times. Mismatch with germline at one junction end may stem from a read error. This chain uses TRBV7-7 with TRBJ1-2; weak D call: TRBD1 (6 bases). The CDR3 runs 19 residues. Per the germline V gene, CDR1 is SSHAT and CDR2 is FNYEAQ (reference sequence). The DNA of the CDR3 is TGTGCTAGCAGCTGCTCCGACGTCAGGGGCCACTTCCCAAACTATGGCTACACCTTC. Its protein is CASSCSDVRGHFPNYGYTF.

Many counts were recorded for this clonotype. The J gene is TRBJ1-5, the V gene TRBV6-5; 7 bases match TRBD1. The V segment lost 4 bases and the J segment 3 bases; nucleotides outside the gene matches: 6. There are 15 residues in the CDR3. Germline values: CDR1 MNHEY, CDR2 SVGAGI. In nucleotides, the CDR3 is TGTGCCAGCAGTTCAACAGGGGCGTTCAATCAGCCCCAGCATTTT. Encoded protein: CASSSTGAFNQPQHF.

This clonotype was detected only a few times. This chain's CDR3 is CASSPYGNTEAFF. The CDR3, as DNA: TGTGCCAGCAGCCCCTATGGGAACACTGAAGCTTTCTTT. The gene calls are TRBV7-2 and TRBJ1-1; the D is unclear. Germline V gene sequence: CDR1 SGHTA, CDR2 FQGNSA. Trimming took off 5 bases at V and 1 base at J, with 8 bases between the two ends. This CDR3 spans 13 amino acids. The full variable domain, its missing parts supplied by reference TRBV7-2 and TRBJ1-1, is GAGVSQSPSNKVTEKGKDVELRCDPISGHTALYWYRQSLGQGLEFLIYFQGNSAPDKSGLPSDRFSAERTGGSVSTLTIQRTQQEDSAVYLCASSPYGNTEAFFGQGTRLTVV.

This clonotype was counted at least ten times. CDR3 region: CSAGLAGGGLVQYF. Written as DNA, the CDR3 is TGCAGTGCTGGCCTAGCGGGAGGCGGGTTGGTGCAGTATTTT. The chain carries TRBV20-1 and TRBJ2-3, with 11 bases fitting TRBD2. J gave up 11 bases and V 5 bases, and 12 bases lay outside the gene matches. The V gene's germline CDR1 is DFQATT and CDR2 SNEGSKA (reference sequence). This CDR3 is built from 14 residues.

This clonotype was detected a few times. This sequence joins TRBV20-1 and TRBJ2-7; D is perhaps TRBD2 (6 bases). The V end was cut by 6 bases, the J end by 0 bases, with 15 bases between. Per the germline V gene, CDR1 is DFQATT and CDR2 is SNEGSKA (reference sequence). CDR3 size: 14 residues. The CDR3 spells CSASVSGSSYEQYF. The CDR3 coding sequence is TGCAGTGCATCGGTTAGCGGCAGCTCCTACGAGCAGTACTTC.

This clonotype was detected ten times or more. The chain employs TRBV11-2 and TRBJ1-3; D remains ambiguous. Germline CDR1 SGHAT, CDR2 FQNNGV. Trimming took off 0 bases at V and 0 bases at J, with 3 bases between the two ends. This CDR3 is 14 amino acids long. The CDR3 nucleotides read TGTGCCAGCAGCTTAGAGTTCTCTGGAAACACCATATATTTT. It specifies CASSLEFSGNTIYF. The whole variable domain, remainder taken from reference TRBV11-2 and TRBJ1-3, is EAGVAQSPRYKIIEKRQSVAFWCNPISGHATLYWYQQILGQGPKLLIQFQNNGVVDDSQLPKDRFSAERLKGVDSTLKIQPAKLEDSAVYLCASSLEFSGNTIYFGEGSWLTVV.

V usage is TRBV6-1 and J usage is TRBJ1-4; possibly TRBD1 for D (5 bases). There are 14 residues in the CDR3. Germline V gives CDR1 MNHNS, CDR2 SASEGT. V was cut by 5 bases and J by 0 bases, with 7 bases left in between. Here the CDR3 reads CASSPGPTNEKLFF. CDR3 nucleotide sequence: TGTGCCAGCAGTCCGGGACCAACTAATGAAAAACTGTTTTTT.

This clonotype has at least ten counts. The chain couples TRBV20-1 to TRBJ2-7; D might be TRBD2 (6 bases). Germline lookup yields CDR1 DFQATT and CDR2 SNEGSKA (reference sequence). The CDR3 is 13 residues long. Trimming removed 4 bases at V and 2 bases at J, with 12 bases between. CDR3 loop: CSAIYGGTYEQYF. The CDR3 region has the DNA TGCAGTGCTATTTACGGGGGAACCTACGAGCAGTACTTC.

This clonotype was counted between two and nine times. The genes are TRBV12-3 or TRBV12-4 and TRBJ1-1, with D maybe TRBD1 (5 bases). CDR3 length: 16 amino acids. V lost 2 bases and J lost 2, with 15 bases in between. CDR3 amino acids: CASSLSGGVGNTEAFF. For the CDR3, the DNA is TGTGCCAGCAGTTTATCGGGAGGGGTTGGAAACACTGAAGCTTTCTTT.

The chain recombines TRBV9 with TRBJ2-1; 11 bases line up with TRBD2. The length of the CDR3 is 19 residues. J gave up 0 bases and V 5 bases, and 13 bases lay outside the gene matches. CDR1 and CDR2 from the germline V gene are SGDLS and YYNGEE. The CDR3 DNA reads as TGTGCCAGCAGTCAAGGAACTAGCGGGAGCACTAGCTCCTACAATGAGCAGTTCTTC. Translation: CASSQGTSGSTSSYNEQFF.

This clonotype was seen a few times. This chain's CDR3 is CASSRGGQYYGYTF. Here the CDR3 DNA reads TGTGCCAGCAGCCGGGGAGGACAGTACTATGGCTACACCTTC. This chain connects TRBV3-1 to TRBJ1-2; TRBD1 might be the D (6 bases). This CDR3 is 14 amino acids long. Trimming cost V 4 bases and J 3 bases, with 12 bases left between them. The germline gives CDR1 LGHDT, CDR2 YNNKEL (reference sequence). The whole variable domain, filled in from reference TRBV3-1 and TRBJ1-2, reads DTAVSQTPKYLVTQMGNDKSIKCEQNLGHDTMYWYKQDSKKFLKIMFSYNNKELIINETVPNRFSPKSPDKAHLNLHINSLELGDSAVYFCASSRGGQYYGYTFGSGTRLTVV.

This clonotype has ten or more counts. The chain uses TRBV10-1 and TRBJ2-7; 8 nucleotides agree with TRBD2. The CDR3 runs to 14 residues. Germline V gene sequence: CDR1 WNHNN, CDR2 SYGVQD (reference sequence). With 3 bases clipped from V and 0 bases from J, the junction kept 1 base outside the gene matches. CDR3 region: CASSEAGVSYEQYF. The CDR3 bases are TGCGCCAGCAGTGAAGCGGGAGTCTCCTACGAGCAGTACTTC.

This clonotype was recorded many times. The rearrangement joins TRBV27 to TRBJ2-4; D may be TRBD2 (5 bases). Trimming removed 6 bases at V and 3 bases at J, with 9 bases between. The CDR3 totals 13 residues. Germline CDR1 MNHEY, CDR2 SMNVEV (reference sequence). Written as DNA, the CDR3 is TGTGCCAGCAGGAGGACTGGCAAAAACATTCAGTACTTC. Amino acid sequence: CASRRTGKNIQYF.

Ten or more counts support this clonotype. The chain is built from TRBV28 and TRBJ1-1; TRBD1 matches at 7 bases. V shed 5 bases and J 2 bases; nucleotides not matched to a gene: 8. This CDR3 is 15 amino acids long. Germline V CDR1 and CDR2: MDHEN, SYDVKM. The CDR3 DNA is TGTGCCAGCAGTGAGGGGGCAGTCCCAAACACTGAAGCTTTCTTT. This encodes CASSEGAVPNTEAFF.